The rows below give T cell receptor beta chains drawn from one sample of a study of CD8 T cells in ankylosing spondylitis. TCRdb redid the calling of the 5' RACE reads with MiXCR, one entry per CDR3 protein. The sample records fewer than 400,000 distinct CDR3 sequences, about a fifth being singletons. Sequenced material: blood, either unsorted or a sorted T cell fraction (not recorded which). All receptors derive from a male donor with ankylosing spondylitis. Both conserved end residues are part of each CDR3. The D gene is left open where the match is weak. Only some rows state a clone size, as once, few, many or a class for expanded clones.

j_call clone_size v_call d_call cdr3_length cdr3_nt cdr3_aa
TRBJ2-3 NA TRBV5-1 NA 16 TGCGCCAGCAGCTTTCCTCGGGGCTCGGGCACAGATACGCAGTATTTT CASSFPRGSGTDTQYF
TRBJ1-6 NA TRBV7-2 NA 16 TGTGCCAGCAGCCTGGACGGGTGGAGGGTCGCTTCACCCCTCCACTTT CASSLDGWRVASPLHF
TRBJ2-3 few TRBV29-1 TRBD2 15 TGCAGCGTTGGGGGGACTAGCGGAGGGGCAGATACGCAGTATTTT CSVGGTSGGADTQYF
TRBJ2-1 many TRBV7-9 TRBD2 15 TGTGCCAGCAGCTTAGAGGGGACTAGTCTTGATGAGCAGTTCTTC CASSLEGTSLDEQFF
TRBJ1-2 few TRBV12-3/TRBV12-4 NA 13 TGTGCCAGCAGTCTCGTGAAGGTCGTTGGCTACACCTTC CASSLVKVVGYTF
TRBJ1-1 NA TRBV12-3/TRBV12-4 NA 13 TGTGCCAGCAGTGCCAATCTCAGGGGCAGCGGAGGATTT CASSANLRGSGGF
TRBJ2-2 NA TRBV5-1 TRBD1 16 TGCGCCAGCAGCTTGGCGGGACAGAGGAACACCGGGGAGCTGTTTTTT CASSLAGQRNTGELFF
TRBJ2-1 few TRBV7-3 TRBD1 17 TGTGCCAGCAGCCCCCAAGTGGGGACAGGGGGCCCCAATGAGCAGTTCTTC CASSPQVGTGGPNEQFF
TRBJ2-7 few TRBV25-1 NA 11 TGTGCCAGCAGTGTTAACTACGAGCAGTACTTC CASSVNYEQYF
TRBJ2-2 once TRBV5-1 TRBD1 16 TGCGCCAGCAGCTTGAGGGACAGGGAATATTCCGGGGAGCTGTTTTTT CASSLRDREYSGELFF
TRBJ2-2 few TRBV12-3/TRBV12-4 TRBD2 16 TGTGCCAGCAGTTCCCGGACTAGCGGGCAAACCGGGGAGCTGTTTTTT CASSSRTSGQTGELFF
TRBJ2-5 NA TRBV19 NA 15 TGTGCCAGTAGTATCCGGGCCTGGGCCCAGGAGACCCAGTACTTC CASSIRAWAQETQYF
TRBJ1-2 few TRBV5-1 TRBD1 15 TGCGCCAGCAGCTTCGGGACAGGGAGTAACTATGGCTACACCTTC CASSFGTGSNYGYTF
TRBJ2-1 many TRBV2 TRBD1 13 TGTGCCAGCAGTGATCTTCAGGGGGCTGAGCAGTTCTTC CASSDLQGAEQFF
TRBJ2-7 once TRBV13 NA 15 TGTGCCAGCAGAATAGAGGGGACGGCTTCCTACGAGCAGTACTTC CASRIEGTASYEQYF
TRBJ2-3 NA TRBV20-1 TRBD2 16 TGCAGCACCCTTTACCCTAGCGGGAGAAGAGGGGATACGCAGTATTTT CSTLYPSGRRGDTQYF
TRBJ2-2 NA TRBV28 TRBD1 16 TGTGCCAGCAGTCCCAGTGACAGGGCACTCACCGGGGAGCTGTTTTTT CASSPSDRALTGELFF
TRBJ1-5 few TRBV18 NA 14 TGTGCCAGCTCACCTCGGAATAACAATCAGCCCCAGCATTTT CASSPRNNNQPQHF
TRBJ2-7 few TRBV28 NA 13 TGTGCCAGCAGTTTCCCCTCGGGACCGTGGCAGTACTTC CASSFPSGPWQYF
TRBJ1-5 few TRBV18 TRBD1 15 TGTGCCAGCTCACCACGAGGGACAGGGAATCAGCCCCAGCATTTT CASSPRGTGNQPQHF
TRBJ2-3 NA TRBV2 TRBD1 15 TGTGCCAGCACTAGGACAGGGGCCTCGACAGATACGCAGTATTTT CASTRTGASTDTQYF
TRBJ1-1 few TRBV6-1 NA 14 TGTGCCAGCTCCAGCCCCCACAGGGCCACCGAAGCTTTCTTT CASSSPHRATEAFF
TRBJ2-1 few TRBV12-3/TRBV12-4 TRBD1 16 TGTGCCAGCAGTCCAAGGACAGGGGGGGTAAACAATGAGCAGTTCTTC CASSPRTGGVNNEQFF
TRBJ2-7 many TRBV29-1 NA 12 TGCAGCGTTGGGCAGCAACCCTACGAGCAGTACTTC CSVGQQPYEQYF
TRBJ2-3 NA TRBV4-3 NA 14 TGCGCCAGCAGCCAAGTACCGGGATCGGGGACGCAGTATTTT CASSQVPGSGTQYF
TRBJ2-1 NA TRBV20-1 NA 14 TGCAGTGCTAGAGAACAGGGCTCTTACAATGAGCAGTTCTTC CSAREQGSYNEQFF
TRBJ2-2 few TRBV9 TRBD1 15 TGTGCCAGCAGGACAGGGCAGGGAGTCACCGGGGAGCTGTTTTTT CASRTGQGVTGELFF
TRBJ2-1 NA TRBV5-1 TRBD1 14 TGCGCCAGCAGCTTGTACCAGGGGGACAATGAGCAGTTCTTC CASSLYQGDNEQFF
TRBJ2-7 many TRBV12-3/TRBV12-4 NA 13 TGTGCCAGCAGTTTAACTAGCTCCTACGAGCAGTACTTC CASSLTSSYEQYF
TRBJ2-5 many TRBV20-1 NA 11 TGCAGTGCTCAGGGTCACGAGACCCAGTACTTC CSAQGHETQYF
TRBJ2-5 few TRBV5-5 NA 14 TGTGCCAGCAGCTCTCAGGGTTTGGTGGAGACCCAGTACTTC CASSSQGLVETQYF
TRBJ2-7 NA TRBV6-2/TRBV6-3 NA 13 TGTGCCAGCAGCGACAGCGGCTCCTACGAGCAGTACTTC CASSDSGSYEQYF
TRBJ1-5 few TRBV5-1 NA 16 TGCGCCAGCAGCTTGGAGGGCAGTTATAGCAATCAGCCCCAGCATTTT CASSLEGSYSNQPQHF
TRBJ2-4 NA TRBV20-1 NA 12 TGCAGTGCTAGAGGAGCAGACAACATTCAGTACTTC CSARGADNIQYF
TRBJ2-3 many TRBV7-2 NA 14 TGTGCCAGCAGCTTAGCGAAGGGGAGGGATACGCAGTATTTT CASSLAKGRDTQYF
TRBJ2-1 NA TRBV21-1 NA 20 TGTGCCAGCAGCAAAGATAAACTAGCGGGAGGGCCTGGGCCCTACAATGAGCAGTTCTTC CASSKDKLAGGPGPYNEQFF
TRBJ2-5 NA TRBV29-1 TRBD2 15 TGCAGCGTTGAACCGCTAGCGGCATTTACAGAGACCCAGTACTTC CSVEPLAAFTETQYF
TRBJ2-7 many TRBV5-1 NA 15 TGCGCCAGCAGCTTTAGCGGAAACACGGTCTACGAGCAGTACTTC CASSFSGNTVYEQYF
TRBJ2-2 few TRBV7-3 NA 14 TGTGCCAGCACATCCCGCGCGAACACCGGGGAGCTGTTTTTT CASTSRANTGELFF
TRBJ2-5 NA TRBV20-1 NA 14 TGCAGTGCTATTTCGGGATGGCTACAAGAGACCCAGTACTTC CSAISGWLQETQYF
TRBJ2-1 many TRBV6-1 TRBD2 12 TGTGCCAGCAGTAAGACTAGCTTTGAGCAGTTCTTC CASSKTSFEQFF
TRBJ1-2 few TRBV12-3/TRBV12-4 TRBD1 15 TGTGCCAGCAGTGGTGACAGGGAGGAGAGCTATGGCTACACCTTC CASSGDREESYGYTF
TRBJ1-2 few TRBV20-1 NA 15 TGCAGTGCTAGAGGGGGCATGCAGCCGGGCTATGGCTACACCTTC CSARGGMQPGYGYTF
TRBJ1-2 once TRBV7-2 TRBD1 17 TGTGCCAGCAGCCCGCAGGGACAGGGCCTCTCTAACTATGGCTACACCTTC CASSPQGQGLSNYGYTF
TRBJ2-3 NA TRBV20-1 NA 13 TGCAGTGCTAGGGAGGCCAGCACAGATACGCAGTATTTT CSAREASTDTQYF
TRBJ2-2 few TRBV12-3/TRBV12-4 TRBD2 15 TGTGCCAGCAGCCCGGGACTAGGGTTTCCCGGGGAGCTGTTTTTT CASSPGLGFPGELFF
TRBJ2-7 few TRBV12-3/TRBV12-4 TRBD1 16 TGTGCCAGCAGTCCGATGGCGGGACAGGGGAAAAATGAGCAGTACTTC CASSPMAGQGKNEQYF
TRBJ1-2 NA TRBV11-2 NA 14 TGTGCCAGCAGCTTAGGTTACACAAACTATGGCTACACCTTC CASSLGYTNYGYTF
TRBJ2-1 once TRBV2 TRBD2 15 TGTGCCAGCACCCGGTCCCTAGCGGAATACAATGAGCAGTTCTTC CASTRSLAEYNEQFF
TRBJ2-2 NA TRBV7-9 NA 15 TGTGCCAGCACGATTTCTACAACTGTCACCGGGGAGCTGTTTTTT CASTISTTVTGELFF
TRBJ2-1 few TRBV7-7 TRBD1 14 TGTGCCAGCAGCTTCGGACAGGGGCAGTATGAGCAGTTCTTC CASSFGQGQYEQFF